This T cell receptor beta chain was documented in a study of cytomegalovirus exposure and HLA in healthy donors. General study findings and limits: Roughly uniform depth of sequencing across donors was assumed in presence/absence analyses.

With respect to this clone: Its antigen is currently unknown.

Primers included in the PCR were 60 Vbeta and 13 Jbeta primers. Here immunoSEQ multiplex PCR was the method, and the copy in TCRdb shows in-frame clones only, minus some. The sample contains 40,000 or so clones, 66% of which appear only once. The clonotype was recovered from a man over 45 in good health and CMV-seropositive. Sequenced: PBMCs.

CDR3 protein: CASSALPGNTEAFF. The CDR3 coding sequence is TGTGCCAGCAGCGCACTGCCGGGAAACACTGAAGCTTTCTTT. The V and J genes are TRBV9 and TRBJ1-1; no clear D gene. Trimming took 3 bases from V and 2 from J, leaving 11 bases between them. Germline CDR1 and CDR2: SGDLS and YYNGEE. This CDR3 is built from 14 residues.